Listed below are T cell receptor beta chains from one sample, sequenced in a study of control samples from healthy donors and cancer patients. Here immunoSEQ multiplex PCR was the method, and the copy in TCRdb shows in-frame clones only, minus some. The table includes roughly 30,000 clones, 85% to 90% detected once. The sample comprised PBMCs. These receptor sequences come from a woman aged 40 to 50 with lung cancer. CDR3s include the opening cysteine and the closing phenylalanine or tryptophan. The D gene is left open where the match is weak. Clone size is shown for a subset of rows, as once, few, many or a class of expanded clone.

V: TRBV14; size: .; length: 14; J: TRBJ1-1; D: .; DNA: TGTGCCAGCAGCTATACAGGGTTGATAACTGAAGCTTTCTTT; CDR3: CASSYTGLITEAFF
V: TRBV6-5; size: .; length: 13; J: TRBJ1-4; D: .; DNA: TGTGCCGTAGGCAGGGGCGGGTATGAAAAACTGTTTTTT; CDR3: CAVGRGGYEKLFF
V: TRBV7-6; size: .; length: 14; J: TRBJ1-1; D: .; DNA: TGTGCCAGCAGCGCGTCGGACAGGAACACTGAAGCTTTCTTT; CDR3: CASSASDRNTEAFF
V: TRBV5-4; size: .; length: 15; J: TRBJ1-2; D: TRBD1; DNA: TGTGCCAGCAGCTCTGACAGGGGTCTGCTCTATGGCTACACCTTC; CDR3: CASSSDRGLLYGYTF
V: TRBV18; size: .; length: 14; J: TRBJ1-1; D: .; DNA: TGTGCCAGCTCCCGGGGAGGGGCGGACACTGAAGCTTTCTTT; CDR3: CASSRGGADTEAFF
V: TRBV7-9; size: .; length: 13; J: TRBJ2-7; D: .; DNA: TGTGCCAGCAGCCCCTCAGGGGACTACGAGCAGTACTTC; CDR3: CASSPSGDYEQYF
V: TRBV5-6; size: .; length: 16; J: TRBJ1-2; D: .; DNA: TGTGCCAGCAGCTTGGGGGGAGATAGGAGGGTCCATGGCTACACCTTC; CDR3: CASSLGGDRRVHGYTF
V: TRBV5-1; size: once; length: 16; J: TRBJ1-6; D: TRBD1; DNA: TGCGCCAGCAGCTTGACAGGGGGGGCGGGTAATTCACCCCTCCACTTT; CDR3: CASSLTGGAGNSPLHF
V: TRBV7-2; size: .; length: 15; J: TRBJ2-3; D: TRBD1; DNA: TGTGCCAGCAGCTTAAATACAGGGGGGACAGATACGCAGTATTTT; CDR3: CASSLNTGGTDTQYF
V: TRBV30; size: once; length: 13; J: TRBJ1-2; D: .; DNA: TGTGCCTGGAGTGTGAGGGGAAATGGTGGCTACACCTTC; CDR3: CAWSVRGNGGYTF
V: TRBV5-1; size: .; length: 15; J: TRBJ1-2; D: .; DNA: TGCGCCAGCAGCTTGACTGGGGTGGGGAGCTATGGCTACACCTTC; CDR3: CASSLTGVGSYGYTF
V: TRBV11-3; size: .; length: 13; J: TRBJ1-2; D: .; DNA: TGTGCCAGCAGCGAACAACAAAACTATGGCTACACCTTC; CDR3: CASSEQQNYGYTF